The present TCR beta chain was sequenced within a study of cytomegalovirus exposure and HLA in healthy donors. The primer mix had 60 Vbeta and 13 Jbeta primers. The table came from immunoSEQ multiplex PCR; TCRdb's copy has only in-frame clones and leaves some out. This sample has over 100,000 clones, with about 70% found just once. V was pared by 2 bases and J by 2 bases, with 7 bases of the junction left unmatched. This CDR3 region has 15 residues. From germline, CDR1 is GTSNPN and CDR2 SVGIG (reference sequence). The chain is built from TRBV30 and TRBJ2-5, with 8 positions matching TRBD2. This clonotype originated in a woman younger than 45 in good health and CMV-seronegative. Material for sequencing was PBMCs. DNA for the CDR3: TGTGCCTGGAGTCGAGGGGCGGGGGGACAAGAGACCCAGTACTTC. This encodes CAWSRGAGGQETQYF. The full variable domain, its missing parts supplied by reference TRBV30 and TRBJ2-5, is SQTIHQWPATLVQPVGSPLSLECTVEGTSNPNLYWYRQAAGRGLQLLFYSVGIGQISSEVPQNLSASRPQDRQFILSSKKLLLSDSGFYLCAWSRGAGGQETQYFGPGTRLLVL.